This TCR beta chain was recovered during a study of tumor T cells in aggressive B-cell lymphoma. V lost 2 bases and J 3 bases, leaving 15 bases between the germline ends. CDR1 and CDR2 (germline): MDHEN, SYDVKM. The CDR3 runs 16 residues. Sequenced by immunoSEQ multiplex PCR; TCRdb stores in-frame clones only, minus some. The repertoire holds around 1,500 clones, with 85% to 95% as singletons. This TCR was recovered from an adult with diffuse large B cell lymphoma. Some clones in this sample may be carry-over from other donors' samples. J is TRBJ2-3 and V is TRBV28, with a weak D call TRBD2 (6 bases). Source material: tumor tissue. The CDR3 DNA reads TGTGCCAGCAGTTTAGGGGTCCGACTAGGAACAGATACGCAGTATTTT. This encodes CASSLGVRLGTDTQYF.